The clone carrying this TCR beta chain was counted ten times or more. The antigen remains unidentified. The record originates from a study of T-cell reconstitution after alpha-beta-depleted transplantation in children. Study-level points and caveats: Several hundred expanded graft clones reportedly supplied alpha-beta T cells about two months after transplant. Most T-cell counts and diversity one year after the transplant came from T cells that were newly produced. Several patients had high TCRbeta diversity at day 60; it came from surviving recipient T cells and thymic progenitors.

Library preparation (for TCRbeta) was performed with unique molecular identifiers. TCRdb re-called the PCR reads with MiXCR, one entry per CDR3 protein. This table has 780,000 or so distinct CDR3 sequences, about 15% appearing once. Germline CDR1 is SGHRS and CDR2 is YFSETQ. This CDR3 contains 17 residues. Trimming took 2 bases from V and 7 from J, leaving 23 bases between them. The receptor's source is a male patient aged 10 to 17 who had a stem cell transplant for acute lymphoblastic leukemia, so the T cells may come from the graft donor. Sequenced material: PBMCs, mostly from graft donor cells, taken 360 days after TCRalphabeta/CD19-depleted stem cell transplant. The genes are TRBV5-1 and TRBJ2-3; D tentatively reads TRBD1 or TRBD2 (6 bases each). CDR3 nucleotide sequence: TGCGCCAGCAGCTTAGGCGGGCAGGACGGGGGCACGAATACGCAGTATTTT. Translation: CASSLGGQDGGTNTQYF.